Presented here are 5 T cell receptor beta chains from one specimen sequenced in a study of glioma-infiltrating T cells. Amplification of TCR alpha and beta CDR3 regions from RNA used iRepertoire nested multiplex PCR. Via MiXCR, TCRdb re-called the multiplex PCR reads, giving one row per CDR3 protein. The table includes some 160,000 distinct CDR3 sequences, about 47% detected once. Sequencing input: glioma tissue, nonneoplastic brain tissue, or PBMCs (not recorded which). The receptors here all came from a human donor with low-grade glioma or glioblastoma, undergoing nonglioma brain surgery, or in good health (not recorded which).

This clonotype showed up just a few times. J is TRBJ2-7 and V is TRBV29-1; D uncertain. Deletions cut 7 bases from V and 3 bases from J, with 13 bases between. Per germline, CDR1 SQVTM and CDR2 ANQGSEA. The CDR3 has 12 amino acids. For the CDR3, the DNA is TGCAGCGGGGCGGACGGAGACTACGAGCAGTACTTC. It translates to CSGADGDYEQYF.

The V and J genes are TRBV5-1 and TRBJ2-7, with 9 bases fitting TRBD2. The CDR3 runs to 14 residues. Losses at the gene ends were 5 bases for V and 3 bases for J; bases not matched to a gene: 6. The germline gives CDR1 SGHRS, CDR2 YFSETQ. This chain's CDR3 is CASRFSSGNYEQYF. DNA of the CDR3: TGCGCCAGCAGGTTCTCTAGCGGGAACTACGAGCAGTACTTC.

This clonotype was picked up many times. The chain employs TRBV6-6 and TRBJ2-1, with D uncertain. This CDR3 has 11 residues. Trimming removed 2 bases at V and 15 bases at J, with 11 bases between. Germline V gene lookup returns CDR1 MNHNY and CDR2 SVGAGI (reference sequence). The chain's CDR3 is CASSYGPNTFF. CDR3 DNA: TGTGCCAGCAGTTACGGACCAAATACGTTCTTC.

In its sample, this clonotype was seen many times. The chain recombines TRBV28 with TRBJ2-3; D is ambiguous. Trimming removed 3 bases from V and 5 bases from J, with 9 bases in between. The V gene's germline CDR1 is MDHEN and CDR2 SYDVKM. The CDR3 contains 13 residues. CDR3 sequence: CASSFDWGDTQYF. The CDR3 DNA reads TGTGCCAGCAGTTTTGACTGGGGAGATACGCAGTATTTT.

As concerns this clonotype: Compared with germline, one end of the junction differs, possibly owing to a read error. V gene TRBV25-1 combines with J gene TRBJ2-1, with 8 bases aligning to TRBD2. The CDR3 sequence is 11 residues long. The germline CDR1 and CDR2 sequences are MGHDK and SYGVNS. The CDR3 reads CASSGDSGMVF. The CDR3 DNA follows: TGTGCCAGCAGTGGGGATAGCGGGATGGTCTTC. Full variable domain (missing parts from reference TRBV25-1 and TRBJ2-1): EADIYQTPRYLVIGTGKKITLECSQTMGHDKMYWYQQDPGMELHLIHYSYGVNSTEKGDLSSESTVSRIRTEHFPLTLESARPSHTSQYLCASSGDSGMVFGPGTRLTVL.